The clone carrying this T cell receptor beta chain was detected only once. Its matching antigen is unknown. J gave up 7 bases and V 6 bases, and 11 bases lay outside the gene matches. In germline, CDR1 is MDHEN, CDR2 SYDVKM. This CDR3 is built from 14 residues. This sample is drawn from a study of vaccination and CD4 T cells after COVID-19. Broader study findings: Among convalescent patients, a median roughly 88% of reactive clones emerged only after vaccination.

The Oncomine TCR Beta short-read assay was applied to DNA of cultured CD4+ T cells. TCRdb fed the PCR reads into MiXCR, producing one record per CDR3 protein. The table records about 23,000 distinct CDR3 sequences, approximately 42% of them present only once. Time point denoted: late sampling 161 to 241 days after vaccination in a few convalescent patients. Treatment here: approximately nine-day PBMC culture with coronavirus spike peptide pools or control peptides (ViraFEST assay). The J gene is TRBJ1-1, the V gene TRBV28, with TRBD1 matching over 7 bases. The source of this sequence is a human donor who had recovered from COVID-19. The specimen was CD4+ T cells from blood, cultured in vitro, collected about 7 months after SARS-CoV-2 vaccination. The CDR3 loop is CASSGGLGTVEAFF. CDR3 coding DNA: TGTGCCAGCAGCGGCGGACTCGGGACAGTTGAAGCTTTCTTT. Looking up the rest from reference TRBV28 and TRBJ1-1 gives the full variable domain: DVKVTQSSRYLVKRTGEKVFLECVQDMDHENMFWYRQDPGLGLRLIYFSYDVKMKEKGDIPEGYSVSREKKERFSLILESASTNQTSMYLCASSGGLGTVEAFFGQGTRLTVV.